The rows below give T cell receptor beta chains drawn from one sample of a study of T cells in Graves' hyperthyroidism and ophthalmopathy. TCRdb passed the multiplex PCR reads through MiXCR, listing each CDR3 protein once. This sample has 550,000 to 700,000 distinct CDR3 sequences, with roughly 46% found just once. Sequenced input: peripheral blood or thyroid tissue (not recorded which). These receptor sequences come from an adult woman with Graves' disease, either hyperthyroidism or ophthalmopathy (not recorded which). Both conserved end residues are part of each CDR3. Each record gives: V gene, D gene, J gene, clone size, CDR3 protein, CDR3 DNA. The D gene is left open where the match is weak. A row's size may be missing; if present it is once, few, many or a size class.

TRBV20-1	TRBD1	TRBJ2-6	NA	CSARQLWTGFRANVLTF	TGCAGTGCACGGCAACTCTGGACAGGGTTTAGGGCCAACGTCCTGACTTTC
TRBV6-1	NA	TRBJ2-7	NA	CASTGGSGEQYF	TGTGCCAGCACCGGGGGCTCGGGCGAGCAGTACTTC
TRBV6-6	TRBD1	TRBJ2-7	NA	CASSMGQGAEQYF	TGTGCCAGCAGTATGGGACAGGGGGCCGAGCAGTACTTC
TRBV7-6	NA	TRBJ1-2	NA	CASSLEGGADGYTF	TGTGCCAGCAGCTTAGAGGGAGGGGCGGATGGCTACACCTTC
TRBV10-3	NA	TRBJ1-1	NA	CAISEPWDAEAFF	TGTGCCATCAGTGAACCTTGGGACGCTGAAGCTTTCTTT
TRBV5-1	NA	TRBJ2-3	once	CASSLGTGETDTQYF	TGCGCCAGCAGCCTCGGCACGGGAGAGACAGATACGCAGTATTTT
TRBV20-1	NA	TRBJ2-7	NA	CSARSPSLASEQYF	TGCAGTGCTAGGTCCCCCTCGCTAGCGAGCGAGCAGTACTTC
TRBV20-1	NA	TRBJ1-5	few	CSARGHGQETQHF	TGCAGTGCTAGGGGGCACGGACAAGAGACCCAGCATTTT
TRBV10-3	NA	TRBJ1-4	many	CAIGQATNEKLFF	TGTGCCATCGGGCAAGCAACTAATGAAAAACTGTTTTTT
TRBV20-1	TRBD1	TRBJ2-7	NA	CSANRGGYEQYF	TGCAGTGCTAACAGGGGTGGCTACGAGCAGTACTTC
TRBV3-1	NA	TRBJ1-1	many	CASSPRRANTEAFF	TGTGCCAGCAGCCCTCGTAGAGCGAACACTGAAGCTTTCTTT
TRBV25-1	TRBD1	TRBJ1-6	NA	CASSGQGHSPLHF	TGTGCCAGCAGCGGACAGGGGCACTCACCCCTCCACTTT
TRBV10-3	NA	TRBJ1-2	once	CAISPDGNYGYTF	TGTGCCATCAGTCCTGACGGGAACTATGGCTACACCTTC
TRBV5-1	NA	TRBJ2-7	NA	CASSFQGDRQYF	TGCGCCAGCAGCTTTCAGGGAGACCGGCAGTACTTC
TRBV2	NA	TRBJ1-4	NA	CASGGTANEKLFF	TGTGCCAGCGGGGGGACCGCTAATGAAAAACTGTTTTTT
TRBV19	NA	TRBJ1-1	many	CASSIPRAEAFF	TGTGCCAGTAGTATCCCCAGGGCTGAAGCTTTCTTT
TRBV2	TRBD1	TRBJ1-6	many	CASSSDRVSPLHF	TGTGCCAGCAGTTCAGACAGGGTTTCACCCCTCCACTTT
TRBV10-3	NA	TRBJ2-6	NA	CAISGPGVGSGANVLTF	TGTGCCATCAGTGGGCCAGGGGTCGGTTCTGGGGCCAACGTCCTGACTTTC
TRBV12-3/TRBV12-4	TRBD2	TRBJ2-3	NA	CASLGGSTDTQYF	TGTGCCAGCCTGGGAGGGAGCACAGATACGCAGTATTTT
TRBV20-1	NA	TRBJ1-4	many	CSARVVAGSEKLFF	TGCAGTGCTAGAGTTGTGGCGGGAAGTGAAAAACTGTTTTTT
TRBV7-8	TRBD1	TRBJ2-2	NA	CAIRTGSTGELFF	TGTGCCATCAGGACAGGGTCCACCGGGGAGCTGTTTTTT
TRBV20-1	TRBD1	TRBJ1-5	NA	CSARTGYSNQPQHF	TGCAGTGCTAGGACAGGGTATAGCAATCAGCCCCAGCATTTT
TRBV2	NA	TRBJ1-5	once	CASSETPWSGNQSQHF	TGTGCCAGCAGTGAAACGCCCTGGTCGGGCAATCAGTCCCAGCATTTT
TRBV20-1	NA	TRBJ1-2	NA	CSARVGNTF	TGCAGTGCTAGAGTTGGAAACACCTTC
TRBV12-3/TRBV12-4	TRBD1	TRBJ2-1	few	CASSWPGQGNEQFF	TGTGCCAGCAGTTGGCCGGGACAGGGAAATGAGCAGTTCTTC
TRBV7-8	TRBD2	TRBJ2-1	NA	CASSSITSGASYEQFF	TGTGCCAGCAGCTCAATAACTAGCGGGGCCTCGTATGAGCAGTTCTTC
TRBV12-3/TRBV12-4	NA	TRBJ1-5	once	CASSLYRYQPQHF	TGTGCCAGCAGTTTGTACCGATATCAGCCCCAGCATTTT
TRBV20-1	NA	TRBJ2-5	NA	CSAKTETQYF	TGCAGTGCCAAGACAGAGACCCAGTACTTC
TRBV29-1	NA	TRBJ1-2	NA	CSVVLGLGGLGDNYGYTF	TGCAGCGTTGTATTAGGTCTTGGGGGACTCGGGGATAACTATGGCTACACCTTC
TRBV27	TRBD1	TRBJ1-2	NA	CASSLTPGQLFYGYTF	TGTGCCAGCAGTTTAACCCCGGGACAGCTTTTCTATGGCTACACCTTC
TRBV7-8	NA	TRBJ1-6	few	CASSLWQGASLHF	TGTGCCAGCAGCCTCTGGCAGGGAGCCTCCCTCCACTTT
TRBV10-3	NA	TRBJ1-6	NA	CAIRGNSYNSPLHF	TGTGCCATCAGGGGGAATTCCTATAATTCACCCCTCCACTTT
TRBV4-2	NA	TRBJ1-1	many	CASSQALKGTTRTNTEAFF	TGTGCCAGCAGCCAAGCGCTTAAAGGCACAACCCGAACGAACACTGAAGCTTTCTTT
TRBV9	TRBD2	TRBJ2-7	many	CASSVELAGGGEQYF	TGTGCCAGCAGCGTAGAGCTAGCGGGAGGGGGCGAGCAGTACTTC
TRBV7-9	NA	TRBJ1-2	once	CASSLEPLYGYTF	TGTGCCAGCAGCTTAGAACCGCTCTATGGCTACACCTTC
TRBV7-9	NA	TRBJ1-6	few	CASSPRQDSPLHF	TGTGCCAGCAGCCCAAGGCAAGACTCACCCCTCCACTTT
TRBV27	NA	TRBJ2-1	many	CASSFVNLDNEQFF	TGTGCCAGCAGTTTTGTCAACCTCGACAATGAGCAGTTCTTC
TRBV10-3	NA	TRBJ2-7	NA	CAINPDRGERAGDEQYF	TGTGCCATCAATCCCGACAGGGGTGAGAGAGCGGGAGACGAGCAGTACTTC
TRBV20-1	TRBD2	TRBJ2-7	many	CSAVGLAGLSSYEQYF	TGCAGTGCGGTTGGACTAGCGGGGTTAAGCTCCTACGAGCAGTACTTC
TRBV4-1	TRBD1	TRBJ1-6	many	CASSQPGTANSPLHF	TGCGCCAGCAGCCAACCCGGGACAGCAAATTCACCCCTCCACTTT
TRBV20-1	NA	TRBJ2-3	NA	CSARRRDTSTDTQYF	TGCAGTGCTCGGCGCAGGGACACCAGCACAGATACGCAGTATTTT
TRBV4-2	NA	TRBJ1-2	many	CASSQEGRDYGYTF	TGTGCCAGCAGCCAAGAGGGACGTGACTATGGCTACACCTTC
TRBV2	TRBD1	TRBJ1-1	many	CASRVTGANTEAFF	TGTGCCAGCAGGGTGACAGGGGCGAACACTGAAGCTTTCTTT